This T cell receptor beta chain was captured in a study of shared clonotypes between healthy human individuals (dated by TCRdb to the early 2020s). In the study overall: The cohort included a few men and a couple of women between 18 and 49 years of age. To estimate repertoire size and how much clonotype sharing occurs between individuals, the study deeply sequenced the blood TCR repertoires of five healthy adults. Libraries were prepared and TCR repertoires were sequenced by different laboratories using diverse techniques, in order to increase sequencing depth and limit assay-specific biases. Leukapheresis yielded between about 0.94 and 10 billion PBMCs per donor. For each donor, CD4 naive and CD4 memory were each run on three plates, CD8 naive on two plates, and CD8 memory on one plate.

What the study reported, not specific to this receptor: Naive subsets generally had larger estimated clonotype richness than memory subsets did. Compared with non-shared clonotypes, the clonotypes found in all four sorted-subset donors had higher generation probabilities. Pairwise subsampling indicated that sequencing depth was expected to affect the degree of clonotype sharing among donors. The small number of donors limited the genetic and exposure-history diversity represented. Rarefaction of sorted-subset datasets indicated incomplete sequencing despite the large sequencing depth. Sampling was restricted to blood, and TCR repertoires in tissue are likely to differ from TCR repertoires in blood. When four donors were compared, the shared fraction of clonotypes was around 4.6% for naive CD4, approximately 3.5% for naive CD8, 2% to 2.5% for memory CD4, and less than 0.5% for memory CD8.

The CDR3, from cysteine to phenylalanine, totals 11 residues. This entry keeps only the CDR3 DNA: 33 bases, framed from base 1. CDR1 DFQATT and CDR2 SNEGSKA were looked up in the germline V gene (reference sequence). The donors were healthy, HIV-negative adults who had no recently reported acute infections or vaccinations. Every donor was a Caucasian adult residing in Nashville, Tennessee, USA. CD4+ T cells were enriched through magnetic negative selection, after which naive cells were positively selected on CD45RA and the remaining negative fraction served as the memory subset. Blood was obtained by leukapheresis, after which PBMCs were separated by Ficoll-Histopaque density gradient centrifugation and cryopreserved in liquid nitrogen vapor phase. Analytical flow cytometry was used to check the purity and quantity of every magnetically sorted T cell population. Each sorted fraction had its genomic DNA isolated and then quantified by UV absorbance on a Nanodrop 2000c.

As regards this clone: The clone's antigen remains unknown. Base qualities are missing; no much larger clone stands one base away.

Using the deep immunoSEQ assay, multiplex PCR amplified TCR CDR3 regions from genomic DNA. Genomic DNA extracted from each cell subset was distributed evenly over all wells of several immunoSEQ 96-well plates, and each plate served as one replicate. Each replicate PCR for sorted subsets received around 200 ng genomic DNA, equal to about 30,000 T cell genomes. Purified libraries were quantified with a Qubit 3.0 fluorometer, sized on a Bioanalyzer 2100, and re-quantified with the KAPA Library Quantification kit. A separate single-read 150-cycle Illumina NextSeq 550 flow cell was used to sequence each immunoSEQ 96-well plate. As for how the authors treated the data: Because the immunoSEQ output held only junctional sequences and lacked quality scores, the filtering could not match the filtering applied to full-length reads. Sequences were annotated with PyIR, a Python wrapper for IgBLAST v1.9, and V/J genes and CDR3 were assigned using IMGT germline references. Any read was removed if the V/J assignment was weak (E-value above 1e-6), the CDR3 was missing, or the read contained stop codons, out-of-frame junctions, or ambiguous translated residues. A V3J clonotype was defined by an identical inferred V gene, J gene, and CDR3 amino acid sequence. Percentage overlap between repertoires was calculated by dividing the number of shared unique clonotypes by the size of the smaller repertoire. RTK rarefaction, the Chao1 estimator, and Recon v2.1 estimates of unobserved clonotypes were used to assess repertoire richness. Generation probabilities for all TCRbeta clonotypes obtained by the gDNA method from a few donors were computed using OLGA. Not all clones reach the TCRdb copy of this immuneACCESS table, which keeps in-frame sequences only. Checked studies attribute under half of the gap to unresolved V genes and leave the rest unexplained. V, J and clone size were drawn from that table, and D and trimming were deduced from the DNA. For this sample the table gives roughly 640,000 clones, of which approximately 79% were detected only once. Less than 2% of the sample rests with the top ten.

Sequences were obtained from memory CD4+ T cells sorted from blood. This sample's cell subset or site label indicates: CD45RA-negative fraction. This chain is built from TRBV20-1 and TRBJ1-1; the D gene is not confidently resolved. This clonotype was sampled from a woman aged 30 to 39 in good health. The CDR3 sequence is CRAGRTTEAFF. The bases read TGCAGGGCCGGCAGGACCACTGAAGCTTTCTTT.